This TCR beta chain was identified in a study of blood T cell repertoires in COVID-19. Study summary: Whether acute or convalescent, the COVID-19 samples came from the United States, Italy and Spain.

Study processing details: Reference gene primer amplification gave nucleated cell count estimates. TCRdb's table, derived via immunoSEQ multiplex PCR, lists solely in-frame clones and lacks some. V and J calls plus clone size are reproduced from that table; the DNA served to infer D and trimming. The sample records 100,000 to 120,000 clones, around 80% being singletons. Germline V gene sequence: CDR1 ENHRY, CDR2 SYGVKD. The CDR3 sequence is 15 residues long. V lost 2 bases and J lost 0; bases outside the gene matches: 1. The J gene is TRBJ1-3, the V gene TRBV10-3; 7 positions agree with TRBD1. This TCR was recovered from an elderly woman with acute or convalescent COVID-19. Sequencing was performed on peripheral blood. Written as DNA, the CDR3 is TGTGCCATCAGTGAGGGGGACAGCTCTGGAAACACCATATATTTT. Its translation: CAISEGDSSGNTIYF.